One and the same sample provided the 6 T cell receptor beta chains below, sequenced in a study of blood T cell repertoires in COVID-19. Generated by immunoSEQ multiplex PCR, the TCRdb table keeps only in-frame clones and is missing some. The data contain over 85,000 clones, 91% of them singletons. The sample was peripheral blood. The receptors here all came from a man between 18 and 29 years old with acute or convalescent COVID-19.

This clone was counted once. The V gene is TRBV5-6, the J gene TRBJ2-1; 12 nucleotides align to TRBD2. CDR1 is SGHDT, CDR2 YYEEEE, per germline. V dropped 2 bases and J dropped 5; count of bases not matched to a gene: 8. This CDR3 spans 17 amino acids. The CDR3 protein is CASSFMTSGSPDNEQFF. CDR3 bases: TGTGCCAGCAGCTTTATGACTAGCGGGAGTCCCGACAATGAGCAGTTCTTC.

The chain combines TRBV27 with TRBJ1-3; D is unclear. The CDR3 length is 15 residues. Germline values: CDR1 MNHEY, CDR2 SMNVEV (reference sequence). Trimming removed 4 bases from V and 7 bases from J, with 17 bases in between. The DNA of the CDR3 is TGTGCCAGCAGTTCCCGAGGCCTACCCCCCAACACCATATATTTT. Protein product: CASSSRGLPPNTIYF.

The chain employs TRBV9 and TRBJ2-3; 9 bases map to TRBD2. Germline V gives CDR1 SGDLS, CDR2 YYNGEE. After removal of 0 bases from V and 0 bases from J, the junction contained 8 bases not matched to a gene. This CDR3 is 18 amino acids long. The CDR3 spells CASSVDQAGGSSTDTQYF. For the CDR3, the DNA is TGTGCCAGCAGCGTAGATCAAGCGGGGGGTTCTAGCACAGATACGCAGTATTTT.

The genes are TRBV5-8 and TRBJ1-5; D possibly corresponds to TRBD1 (6 bases). CDR1 is SGHTS and CDR2 is YDEGEE in the germline V gene. Between the trimmed V and J ends, which lost 0 bases and 4 bases, there was a span of 11 bases. CDR3 size: 15 residues. The CDR3 protein is CASSLVGGANQPQHF. The CDR3 DNA follows: TGTGCCAGCAGCTTGGTGGGGGGGGCTAATCAGCCCCAGCATTTT.

This rearrangement joins TRBV5-1 to TRBJ2-2, with a weak D call TRBD2 (6 bases). The germline V gene encodes CDR1 SGHRS and CDR2 YFSETQ. The CDR3 is 15 amino acids. Trimming removed 4 bases from V and 4 bases from J, with 14 bases in between. CDR3 in DNA: TGCGCCAGCAGCCGCGAAGTCGGGGGCACCGGGGAGCTGTTTTTT. This sequence encodes CASSREVGGTGELFF.

The chain carries TRBV7-8 and TRBJ2-1; 7 bases agree with TRBD2. Germline values: CDR1 SGHVS, CDR2 FQNEAQ. This CDR3 has 18 amino acids. V lost 3 bases, J lost 8 bases, and 19 bases stayed unmatched. The CDR3 bases are TGTGCCAGCAGCTTTCGGGCAGGGAGGGTCATGGTTACGGATGAGCAGTTCTTC. This gives the protein CASSFRAGRVMVTDEQFF.